A selection of T cell receptor beta chains follows, all from one sample in a study of tumor and adjacent non-tumor tissue in lung cancer. TCRdb reanalysed the multiplex PCR reads using MiXCR and keeps one entry per CDR3 protein. The sample includes some 47,000 distinct CDR3 sequences, roughly 60% seen only once; the top ten take around 17%. The sample taken for sequencing was distant non-tumor lung tissue. The receptors derive from a woman aged 40 to 50 with non-small cell lung cancer. Each CDR3 is given with its conserved first and last residue. D genes are given only for firm matches. Expanded clones get a size class; other rows say once, few or many, or leave the size out.

>NA|TRBJ2-1|TRBV5-1|TRBD2
CASSLDPTSGRISYNEQFF
TGCGCCAGCAGCTTGGATCCGACTAGCGGGAGGATCTCCTACAATGAGCAGTTCTTC
>NA|TRBJ2-2|TRBV19|NA
CASSRPGVDTGELFF
TGTGCCAGTAGTCGGCCGGGGGTGGACACCGGGGAGCTGTTTTTT
>NA|TRBJ1-2|TRBV11-2|NA
CASSFGQTGYAF
TGTGCCAGCAGTTTCGGACAGACCGGCTACGCCTTC
>few|TRBJ2-3|TRBV28|NA
CASSLPKTDTQYF
TGTGCCAGCAGTTTACCTAAAACAGATACGCAGTATTTT
>once|TRBJ1-5|TRBV6-5|NA
CASSSTTGVDQAEHF
TGTGCCAGCAGTTCAACAACGGGAGTCGATCAGGCCGAGCATTTT
>NA|TRBJ2-1|TRBV4-1|NA
CASSNAEQLF
TGCGCCAGCAGCAACGCTGAGCAGTTATTC
>NA|TRBJ2-3|TRBV5-1|NA
CASSLRQSHTDTHYF
TGCGCCAGCAGCTTGAGGCAGTCCCACACAGATACGCACTATTTT
>NA|TRBJ1-1|TRBV12-3/TRBV12-4|NA
CGSKKVAGRTEAFF
TGTGGCAGCAAAAAAGTGGCAGGGAGGACTGAAGCTTTCTTT
>many|TRBJ2-3|TRBV6-1|NA
CASSEAPTGAGTDTQYF
TGTGCCAGCAGTGAAGCTCCCACTGGAGCGGGCACAGATACGCAGTATTTT
>NA|TRBJ2-1|TRBV11-3|NA
CASCPKRGAINNEQLF
TGTGCCAGCTGTCCTAAGAGGGGGGCTATAAACAATGAGCAGCTCTTC